These 20 T cell receptor beta chains were all obtained from the same sample, sequenced in a study of shared clonotypes between healthy human individuals. Assay: immunoSEQ multiplex PCR; the TCRdb copy retains only in-frame clones and omits some. The sample has over a million clones, around 98% seen once. The specimen was naive CD4+ T cells sorted from blood. Subset meaning: CD45RA+ positively selected. These receptors came from a man aged 25 to 45 in good health.

The chain recombines TRBV27 with TRBJ2-1; D remains ambiguous. This CDR3 has 13 residues. Germline V gene lookup returns CDR1 MNHEY and CDR2 SMNVEV (reference sequence). V was shortened by 3 bases and J by 5 bases, with 8 bases between the two germline ends. CDR3 in DNA: TGTGCCAGCAGTTTTCACGGCGACAATGAGCAGTTCTTC. Encoded protein: CASSFHGDNEQFF.

In regard to this clone: This same CDR3 is encoded by further DNA sequences in the sample. The CDR3 reads CASSLPGTYEQYF. Written as DNA, the CDR3 is TGTGCCAGCAGCTTGCCGGGAACCTACGAGCAGTACTTC. The rearrangement joins TRBV5-4 to TRBJ2-7; D may be TRBD2 (5 bases). Germline CDR1 and CDR2: SGHNT and YYREEE (reference sequence). CDR3 length: 13 amino acids. V shed 1 base and J shed 2 bases, with 7 bases lying between them. The whole variable domain, remainder taken from reference TRBV5-4 and TRBJ2-7, is ETGVTQSPTHLIKTRGQQVTLRCSSQSGHNTVSWYQQALGQGPQFIFQYYREEENGRGNFPPRFSGLQFPNYSSELNVNALELDDSALYLCASSLPGTYEQYFGPGTRLTVT.

The chain couples TRBV7-6 to TRBJ1-1; D may be TRBD1 (5 bases). There are 15 residues in the CDR3. Germline lookup yields CDR1 SGHVS and CDR2 FNYEAQ. V lost 5 bases, J lost 2 bases, and 15 bases lay in between. This chain's CDR3 is CASSPGTYYNTEAFF. The CDR3 DNA follows: TGTGCCAGCAGCCCTGGGACGTATTATAACACTGAAGCTTTCTTT. Drawing the rest from reference TRBV7-6 and TRBJ1-1, the complete variable domain is GAGVSQSPRYKVTKRGQDVALRCDPISGHVSLYWYRQALGQGPEFLTYFNYEAQQDKSGLPNDRFSAERPEGSISTLTIQRTEQRDSAMYRCASSPGTYYNTEAFFGQGTRLTVV.

The chain combines TRBV28 with TRBJ2-5; a possible D gene is TRBD1 (5 bases). Germline lookup yields CDR1 MDHEN and CDR2 SYDVKM. Trimming stripped 6 bases from V and 4 bases from J, with 18 bases between. The CDR3 runs to 15 residues. The CDR3 coding sequence is TGTGCCAGCAGCATAAGCAGTCAGGGATCAGAGACCCAGTACTTC. Amino acid sequence: CASSISSQGSETQYF.

The chain is built from TRBV9 and TRBJ2-3, with 10 nucleotides matching TRBD2. Germline CDR1 SGDLS, CDR2 YYNGEE. The ends lost 3 bases at V and 2 bases at J; junction bases unmatched: 9. There are 17 residues in the CDR3. The CDR3 coding sequence is TGTGCCAGCAGCGCCGGCCCCAGCGGGAGGGCCACAGATACGCAGTATTTT. Translation: CASSAGPSGRATDTQYF.

CDR3 region: CASSGGRDAYEQYF. CDR3 bases: TGTGCCAGCAGCGGGGGGCGGGACGCATACGAGCAGTACTTC. The chain couples TRBV9 to TRBJ2-7; D is perhaps TRBD1 or TRBD2 (6 bases each). The V and J ends lost 3 bases and 4 bases respectively, with 14 bases between them. Per the germline V gene, CDR1 is SGDLS and CDR2 is YYNGEE. CDR3 length: 14 amino acids.

The rearrangement links TRBV19 to TRBJ2-3; TRBD2 matches 9 bases. The V gene end was trimmed by 10 bases and the J gene end by 2 bases; junction bases not matched to a gene: 19. From germline, CDR1 is LNHDA and CDR2 SQIVND (reference sequence). The CDR3 is 18 amino acids. The CDR3 is CATAARRGGNYNTDTQYF. The DNA of the CDR3 is TGTGCCACTGCGGCCCGGCGGGGGGGAAACTACAACACAGATACGCAGTATTTT.

The V gene is TRBV18, the J gene TRBJ1-3; maybe TRBD1 (5 bases). The germline V gene has CDR1 KGHSH and CDR2 LQKENI. V was shortened by 3 bases and J by 4 bases, with 16 bases between the two germline ends. The CDR3 covers 16 residues. CDR3 bases: TGTGCCAGCTCACCGAGGGGCCAGGCGGCCGGAAACACCATATATTTT. Translation: CASSPRGQAAGNTIYF.

This clone is a singleton in its sample. The chain links TRBV5-5 to TRBJ1-5; D is ambiguous. The CDR3 totals 17 residues. CDR1 is SGHKS and CDR2 is YYEKEE in the germline V gene (reference sequence). Trimming removed 0 bases from V and 2 bases from J, with 15 bases in between. The CDR3 nucleotides are TGTGCCAGCAGCTTGGAGATCGCGGGCTCGGGCAATCAGCCCCAGCATTTT. Protein sequence: CASSLEIAGSGNQPQHF.

This clone was seen just once. The chain joins TRBV6-5 to TRBJ2-5, with 9 bases that match TRBD2. The CDR3 length is 13 residues. The V gene end was trimmed by 8 bases and the J gene end by 5 bases; junction bases not matched to a gene: 6. Germline lookup yields CDR1 MNHEY and CDR2 SVGAGI. The CDR3 loop is CASLAGVGETQYF. In DNA, the CDR3 is TGTGCCAGCTTAGCGGGAGTGGGGGAGACCCAGTACTTC.

The chain links TRBV15 to TRBJ1-5; TRBD1 matches at 9 bases. Germline V lookup: CDR1 LNHNV, CDR2 YYDKDF (reference sequence). This CDR3 region has 16 residues. The J segment lost 8 bases and the V segment lost 2 bases, leaving 10 bases of the junction unmatched. CDR3 loop: CATSRLRDRVGEPQHF. Here the CDR3 DNA reads TGTGCCACCAGCAGACTCCGGGACAGGGTGGGTGAGCCCCAGCATTTT.

This chain connects TRBV9 to TRBJ1-1; 7 positions agree with TRBD1. Unmatched junction bases numbered 7, after V lost 0 bases and J lost 5 bases. The CDR3 has 15 residues. Looked up from germline, CDR1 is SGDLS and CDR2 is YYNGEE. CDR3 DNA: TGTGCCAGCAGCGTAGCGACAGGGAAGGGAACTGAAGCTTTCTTT. Protein sequence: CASSVATGKGTEAFF.

V is TRBV11-1 and J is TRBJ2-7; no clear D. Trimming pared 5 bases from V and 3 bases from J, leaving 14 bases between. The CDR3 has 14 residues. Germline lookup yields CDR1 SGHAT and CDR2 FQDESV (reference sequence). The chain's CDR3 is CASSRPGLYYEQYF. The CDR3 bases are TGTGCCAGCAGCCGCCCGGGTCTCTACTACGAGCAGTACTTC.

CDR3 DNA sequence: TGTGCCAGCAGTCCAAATGGACTGCATAGCACAGATACGCAGTATTTT. It encodes CASSPNGLHSTDTQYF. The rearrangement joins TRBV2 to TRBJ2-3; a possible D gene is TRBD2 (5 bases). CDR3 size: 16 residues. The V and J ends lost 5 bases and 0 bases respectively, with 15 bases between them. Germline CDR1 is SNHLY and CDR2 is FYNNEI.

This chain connects TRBV6-5 to TRBJ1-2; no clear D gene. V was clipped by 7 bases and J by 4 bases, with 13 bases between them. Germline CDR1 MNHEY, CDR2 SVGAGI. The CDR3 spans 13 residues. CDR3 coding DNA: TGTGCCAGCAAAGACCGGGATCCCTATGGCTACACCTTC. It specifies CASKDRDPYGYTF.

On this clone itself: Germline and junction disagree at one end, which may indicate a read error. This chain connects TRBV29-1 to TRBJ2-3; TRBD2 matches 7 bases. Germline CDR1 is SQVTM and CDR2 is ANQGSEA. The CDR3 runs to 14 residues. The CDR3 spells CSVEERGRTDTQYF. CDR3 bases: TGCAGCGTCGAAGAGCGGGGCAGGACAGATACGCAGTATTTT.

The V and J genes are TRBV11-2 and TRBJ1-1; 7 nucleotides match TRBD1. CDR1 and CDR2 from the germline V gene are SGHAT and FQNNGV. The CDR3 length is 13 residues. V lost 3 bases, J lost 9 bases, and 7 bases stayed unmatched. The CDR3 DNA is TGTGCCAGCAGCTTTATTCGACAGGGTAAAGCTTTCTTT. It specifies CASSFIRQGKAFF.

The chain links TRBV7-2 to TRBJ1-6, with TRBD1 as a possible D gene (5 bases). This CDR3 spans 14 amino acids. Germline V CDR1 and CDR2: SGHTA, FQGNSA. Trimming took 2 bases from V and 10 from J, leaving 12 bases between them. This CDR3 is CASSLMGGGSPLHF. CDR3 DNA: TGTGCCAGCAGCTTAATGGGTGGGGGATCACCCCTCCACTTT.

The rearrangement joins TRBV5-4 to TRBJ2-7, with TRBD2 as a possible D gene (6 bases). The germline V gene encodes CDR1 SGHNT and CDR2 YYREEE (reference sequence). This CDR3 is built from 15 residues. V was cut by 5 bases and J by 6 bases, with 21 bases left in between. Written as DNA, the CDR3 is TGTGCCAGCAGTACCTACACTAGCAAAGGTGGCGAGCAGTACTTC. Translated, it gives CASSTYTSKGGEQYF.

The DNA for the CDR3 is TGTGCCAGCAGCGAGGGACAGGGTGGCAAAGGTCCCTACGAGCAGTACTTC. Amino acids: CASSEGQGGKGPYEQYF. V and J are TRBV9 and TRBJ2-7, with 9 bases matching TRBD1. The germline V gene encodes CDR1 SGDLS and CDR2 YYNGEE. V was clipped by 3 bases and J by 2 bases; unmatched bases: 12. The length of the CDR3 is 17 residues.